This T cell receptor beta chain originates from a study of blood T cell repertoires in COVID-19. Germline CDR1 reads SQVTM; CDR2 reads ANQGSEA. Deletions cut 7 bases from V and 4 bases from J, with 16 bases between. CDR3 length equals 13 residues. The protocol was immunoSEQ multiplex PCR, while the TCRdb copy is restricted to in-frame clones and leaves out a portion. The data show 150,000 to 200,000 clones, with approximately 80% seen just once and around 6.3% held by the top ten. Seattle cases were enrolled at active infection and followed longitudinally. The sequencing sample was made of peripheral blood. The sequence derives from a middle-aged woman with COVID-19, enrolled during active disease. This sequence joins TRBV29-1 and TRBJ1-2, with D unclear. This CDR3 is CSGRSGGSYGYTF. As DNA, the CDR3 is TGCAGCGGCCGAAGCGGAGGGTCCTATGGCTACACCTTC. Full variable domain (remainder filled in from reference TRBV29-1 and TRBJ1-2): SAVISQKPSRDICQRGTSLTIQCQVDSQVTMMFWYRQQPGQSLTLIATANQGSEATYESGFVIDKFPISRPNLTFSTLTVSNMSPEDSSIYLCSGRSGGSYGYTFGSGTRLTVV.